This T cell receptor (beta chain) appears in the sequencing data of a study of a mutant IDH1 vaccine in newly diagnosed glioma. Study-wide context: Eight vaccine injections were given to patients in weeks 1, 3, 5, 7, 11, 15, 19 and 23. Vaccines were first given 4-6 weeks after radiotherapy alone, or with temozolomide cycles. Treated patients comprised about 60% males and roughly 40% females, mean age roughly 44 years. Therapy received beforehand was radiotherapy, temozolomide, or both, with most patients given both.

The length of the CDR3 is 15 residues. Germline CDR1 is SGHDN and CDR2 is FVKESK. V lost 0 bases and J 5 bases, leaving 14 bases between the germline ends. Measured with immunoSEQ multiplex PCR; TCRdb has only the in-frame clones, and not every one. The sample contains 55,000 or so clones, 91% of which appear only once. This clone was detected only once. Its antigen is not known. The time point denotes: week 11, during vaccination. A 20-mer mutant IDH1 peptide at 300 ug was injected subcutaneously with topical imiquimod. The chain joins TRBV14 to TRBJ2-7; D is uncertain. This material consisted of PBMCs, taken from a glioma patient whose treatment included an IDH1 peptide vaccine. This clonotype was sampled from a man aged 50-60 years with glioma. The CDR3 here is CASSQDLGFGDEQYF. In DNA, the CDR3 is TGTGCCAGCAGCCAAGATCTTGGTTTCGGTGACGAGCAGTACTTC.